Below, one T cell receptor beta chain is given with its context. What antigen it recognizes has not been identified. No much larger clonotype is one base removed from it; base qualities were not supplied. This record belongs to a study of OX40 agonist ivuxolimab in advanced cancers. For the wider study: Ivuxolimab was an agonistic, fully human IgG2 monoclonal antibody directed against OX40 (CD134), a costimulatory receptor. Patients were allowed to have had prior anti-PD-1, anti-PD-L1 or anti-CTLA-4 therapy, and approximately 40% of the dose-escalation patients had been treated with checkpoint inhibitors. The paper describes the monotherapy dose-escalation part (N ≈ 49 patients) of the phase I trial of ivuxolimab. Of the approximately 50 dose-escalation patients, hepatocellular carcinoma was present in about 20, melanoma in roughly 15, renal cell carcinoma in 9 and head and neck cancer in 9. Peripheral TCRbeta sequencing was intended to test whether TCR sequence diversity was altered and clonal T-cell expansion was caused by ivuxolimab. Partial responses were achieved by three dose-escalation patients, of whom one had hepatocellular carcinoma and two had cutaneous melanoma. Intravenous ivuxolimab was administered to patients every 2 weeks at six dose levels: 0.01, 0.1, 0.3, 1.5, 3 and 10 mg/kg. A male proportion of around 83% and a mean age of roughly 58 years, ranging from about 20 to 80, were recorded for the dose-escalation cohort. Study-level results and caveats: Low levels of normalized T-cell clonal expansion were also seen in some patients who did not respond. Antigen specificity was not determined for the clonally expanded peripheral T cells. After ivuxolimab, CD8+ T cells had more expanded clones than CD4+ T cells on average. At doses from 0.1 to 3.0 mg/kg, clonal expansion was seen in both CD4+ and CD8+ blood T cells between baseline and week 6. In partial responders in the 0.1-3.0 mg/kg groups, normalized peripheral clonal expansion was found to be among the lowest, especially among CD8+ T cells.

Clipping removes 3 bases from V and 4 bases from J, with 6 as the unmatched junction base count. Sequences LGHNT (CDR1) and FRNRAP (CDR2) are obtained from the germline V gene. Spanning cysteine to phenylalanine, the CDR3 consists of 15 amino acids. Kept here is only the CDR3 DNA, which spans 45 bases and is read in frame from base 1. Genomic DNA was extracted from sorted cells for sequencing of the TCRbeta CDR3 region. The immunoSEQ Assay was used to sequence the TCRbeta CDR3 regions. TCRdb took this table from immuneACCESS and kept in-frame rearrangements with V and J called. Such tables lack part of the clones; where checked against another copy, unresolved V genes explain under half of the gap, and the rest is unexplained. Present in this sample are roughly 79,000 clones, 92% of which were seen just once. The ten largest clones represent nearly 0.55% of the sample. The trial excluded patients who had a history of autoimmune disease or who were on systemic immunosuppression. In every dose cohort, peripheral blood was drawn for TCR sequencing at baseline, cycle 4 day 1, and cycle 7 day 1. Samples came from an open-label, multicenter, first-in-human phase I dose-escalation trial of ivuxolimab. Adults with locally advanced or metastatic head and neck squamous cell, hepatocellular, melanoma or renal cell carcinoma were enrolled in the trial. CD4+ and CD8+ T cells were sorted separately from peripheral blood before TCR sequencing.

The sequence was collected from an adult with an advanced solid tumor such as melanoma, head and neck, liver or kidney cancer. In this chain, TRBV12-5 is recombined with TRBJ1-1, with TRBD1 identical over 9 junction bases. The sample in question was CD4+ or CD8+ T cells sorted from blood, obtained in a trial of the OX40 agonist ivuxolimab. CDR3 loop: CASGFPGTGSTEAFF. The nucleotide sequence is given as TGTGCTAGTGGTTTCCCCGGGACAGGGAGCACTGAAGCTTTCTTT.